This T cell receptor beta chain was obtained from a study of shared clonotypes between healthy human individuals. Using immunoSEQ multiplex PCR, the repertoire was profiled, and TCRdb retains in-frame clones only, with some absent. The sample holds about 2.4 million clones; around 94% are singletons and the top ten take over 0.12%. The material sequenced was naive CD4+ T cells sorted from blood. Documented subset: CD45RA+ positively selected. The sequence derives from a man aged 18-30 years in good health.

The CDR3 sequence is CASSQAFGGGKYNEQFF. The CDR3 DNA is TGCGCCAGCAGCCAAGCGTTCGGCGGTGGAAAGTACAATGAGCAGTTCTTC. This chain uses TRBV4-3 with TRBJ2-1, with D uncertain. Trimming pared 1 base from V and 4 bases from J, leaving 17 bases between. Germline-derived CDR1 and CDR2 are LGHNA and YSLEER. This CDR3 has 17 amino acids.